A selection of T cell receptor beta chains follows, all from one sample in a study of technical replicates of blood from several donors. Assay: immunoSEQ multiplex PCR; the TCRdb copy retains only in-frame clones and omits some. The sample records tens of thousands of clones, roughly nine tenths being singletons. Material: PBMCs. Receptors were obtained from a human donor in good health. Some clones in this sample may be carry-over from other donors' samples. The CDR3 runs from the conserved cysteine through the conserved F or W. A D gene is named only where the DNA matches it firmly. Clone sizes are given selectively: once, few, many, or a class where the clone is expanded.

.	TRBJ2-4	TRBV7-9	.	TGTGCCAGCAGCCGTGGGGGGGCGCGGAACATTCAGTACTTC	CASSRGGARNIQYF
.	TRBJ1-1	TRBV6-5	.	TGTGCCAGCAGCTCCAGCCACAGGGTAGGGACTGAAGCTTTCTTT	CASSSSHRVGTEAFF
TRBD1	TRBJ2-1	TRBV5-1	.	TGCGCCAGCAGCGAGACAGGGGGCTACTACAATGAGCAGTTCTTC	CASSETGGYYNEQFF
.	TRBJ2-5	TRBV7-8	.	TGTGCCAGCAGCTTGCGGGGGTCAGACAGGCGATACCTACAAGAGACCCAGTACTTC	CASSLRGSDRRYLQETQYF
.	TRBJ2-1	TRBV19	.	TGTGCCAGTAGTAAATACAGGGTTTTCTCCTACAATGAGCAGTTCTTC	CASSKYRVFSYNEQFF
TRBD1	TRBJ2-1	TRBV9	.	TGTGCCAGCAGCGAACAGGGGTGGCGTGAGCAGTTCTTC	CASSEQGWREQFF
.	TRBJ2-1	TRBV5-6	.	TGTGCCAGCAGCTTGGCCTTTATTACGGGTAATGAGCAGTTCTTC	CASSLAFITGNEQFF
.	TRBJ1-3	TRBV9	.	TGTGCCAGCAGCGTAGGGGCTGGGCTCTCTGGAAACACCATATATTTT	CASSVGAGLSGNTIYF
.	TRBJ1-5	TRBV6-1	.	TGTGCCAGCAGTGAATCTCCAGTTCAGTCCGGGGGGGCCCGCGGACAGCCCCAGCATTTT	CASSESPVQSGGARGQPQHF
TRBD1	TRBJ1-6	TRBV15	.	TGTGCCACCAGCCGGGACAGAGATAATTCACCCCTCCACTTT	CATSRDRDNSPLHF
.	TRBJ1-4	TRBV7-9	.	TGTGCCAGCAGCCGCGGAGCTAATGAAAAACTGTTTTTT	CASSRGANEKLFF
TRBD2	TRBJ2-5	TRBV12-5	.	TGTGCTAGTGGTACTAGCGGGGGTGTCAGGACCCAGTACTTC	CASGTSGGVRTQYF
TRBD2	TRBJ2-3	TRBV29-1	.	TGCAGCGTTGAATTAGCGGGAGCAACCACAGATACGCAGTATTTT	CSVELAGATTDTQYF
.	TRBJ1-5	TRBV7-6	once	TGTGCCAGCAGCTTAGGTCAGGGACAGCCCCAGCATTTT	CASSLGQGQPQHF
TRBD2	TRBJ2-7	TRBV27	.	TGTGCCAGCAGTTTACTGGCGGGGGGGCCGCGCGAGCAGTACTTC	CASSLLAGGPREQYF
TRBD2	TRBJ2-5	TRBV2	.	TGTGCCAGCAGTGTAGCGGGGGCCATACAAGAGACCCAGTACTTC	CASSVAGAIQETQYF
.	TRBJ2-5	TRBV15	.	TGTGCCACCAGCAGAGATTGGACTAAGGAGACCCAGTACTTC	CATSRDWTKETQYF
.	TRBJ2-3	TRBV9	.	TGTGCCAGCAGCGGCAACTCCGCAGATACGCAGTATTTT	CASSGNSADTQYF
.	TRBJ2-5	TRBV7-8	.	TGTGCCAGCAGCTTAGTTCCGGGCCAAGAGACCCAGTACTTC	CASSLVPGQETQYF
TRBD2	TRBJ2-2	TRBV18	.	TGTGCCAGCTCCCTAGCCGGCTCGACTAGCCGAAACACCGGGGAGCTGTTTTTT	CASSLAGSTSRNTGELFF
TRBD2	TRBJ2-2	TRBV6-4	medium-sized	TGTGCCAGCAGTGAGGTAGCGGGACACACCGGGGAGCTGTTTTTT	CASSEVAGHTGELFF
TRBD2	TRBJ2-1	TRBV6-1	.	TGTGCCAGCAGTCCACTAGCGGGAGTCAACAATGAGCAGTTCTTC	CASSPLAGVNNEQFF
TRBD1	TRBJ2-6	TRBV5-6	.	TGTGCCAGCAGAAAATCCGGGACAGGGGGCTCTGGGGCCAACGTCCTGACTTTC	CASRKSGTGGSGANVLTF
TRBD1	TRBJ1-6	TRBV5-1	.	TGCGCCAGCAGCTCACCAACGACAGGGGGTGGTAATTCACCCCTCCACTTT	CASSSPTTGGGNSPLHF
.	TRBJ2-3	TRBV6-5	.	TGTGCCAGCAGTTATCGCCAGGGGCCAGATACGCAGTATTTT	CASSYRQGPDTQYF
TRBD2	TRBJ2-3	TRBV30	.	TGTGCCTGGAGTGTAGGGAAATCTAGCGGGAGCACAGATACGCAGTATTTT	CAWSVGKSSGSTDTQYF
.	TRBJ2-5	TRBV20-1	.	TGCAGTGCTAGTTCCGAGGAGACCCAGTACTTC	CSASSEETQYF
.	TRBJ1-5	TRBV19	.	TGTGCCAGTAGTATAGAAGGGACTGCCTTCTATAGCAATCAGCCCCAGCATTTT	CASSIEGTAFYSNQPQHF
.	TRBJ2-7	TRBV11-2	.	TGTGCCAGCAGCTTCGGGACACCTTACGAGCAGTACTTC	CASSFGTPYEQYF
.	TRBJ2-7	TRBV5-8	.	TGTGCCAGCAGCCTCCGGACACCTTACATCTACGAGCAGTACTTC	CASSLRTPYIYEQYF
TRBD1	TRBJ2-6	TRBV11-2	once	TGTGCCAGCACCTCGACAGGGCCTAAGAGCTCTGGGGCCAACGTCCTGACTTTC	CASTSTGPKSSGANVLTF
TRBD2	TRBJ2-2	TRBV5-4	.	TGTGCCAGCAGCCAGCTAGCGGGGATAAACACCGGGGAGCTGTTTTTT	CASSQLAGINTGELFF
.	TRBJ2-7	TRBV5-6	.	TGTGCCAGCAGCCCGATTGGGACTCCCGATGAGTACGAGCAGTACTTC	CASSPIGTPDEYEQYF
.	TRBJ2-4	TRBV27	.	TGTGCCAGCAGTTTATCGTGGGCGTTAACACTCAAAAACATTCAGTACTTC	CASSLSWALTLKNIQYF
.	TRBJ2-4	TRBV23-1	few	TGCGCCAGCAGTCAAGTTGGGGGGGGCCGGTGGACCAAAAACATTCAGTACTTC	CASSQVGGGRWTKNIQYF
.	TRBJ1-1	TRBV4-3	once	TGCGCCAGCAGCCCAGAGGGGCTTGCTGAAGCTTTCTTT	CASSPEGLAEAFF
TRBD2	TRBJ2-3	TRBV4-3	.	TGCGCCAGCAGCCATAGGACTAGTTGGACAGATACGCAGTATTTT	CASSHRTSWTDTQYF
TRBD1	TRBJ2-7	TRBV6-1	.	TGTGCCAGCATTCCGGGACAGCGACAAAGGGAGCAGTACTTC	CASIPGQRQREQYF
.	TRBJ2-1	TRBV7-2	.	TGTGCCAGCAGCTCCGGGCTGAGGGCCTACAATGAGCAGTTCTTC	CASSSGLRAYNEQFF
TRBD2	TRBJ2-1	TRBV5-1	.	TGCGCCAGCAGCCCGCTAGCGGGGACTAACAATGAGCAGTTCTTC	CASSPLAGTNNEQFF
TRBD2	TRBJ2-4	TRBV5-3	.	TGTGCCAGAAGCTGGGGGGATGAGAGCGGGAGTACGTACTTC	CARSWGDESGSTYF
TRBD2	TRBJ2-5	TRBV9	.	TGTGCCAGCAGCGTGGATAGCGGGAGGGCCTTACTCCAAGAGACCCAGTACTTC	CASSVDSGRALLQETQYF
.	TRBJ1-4	TRBV5-1	.	TGCGCCAGCAGCTGGACGGCTATCTGGCAGGGCACTAATGAAAAACTGTTTTTT	CASSWTAIWQGTNEKLFF
TRBD1	TRBJ2-7	TRBV5-4	.	TGTGCCAGCAGCTCGTGGGACAGGGCCTACGAGCAGTACTTC	CASSSWDRAYEQYF
.	TRBJ1-2	TRBV4-2	.	TGTGCCAGCAGCCACCAGGTCGGGGGTAACTATGGCTACACCTTC	CASSHQVGGNYGYTF
.	TRBJ2-3	TRBV10-3	.	TGTGCCATCAGTGGGGTCGGAGCCTCGAGACAGTACACAGATACGCAGTATTTT	CAISGVGASRQYTDTQYF
.	TRBJ1-2	TRBV19	.	TGTGCCAGTAGAAAGGAGGGTTATGGCTACACCTTC	CASRKEGYGYTF
TRBD1	TRBJ1-2	TRBV6-6	.	TGTGCCAGCAGCCCCGGACAGGGTGCTAACTATGGCTACACCTTC	CASSPGQGANYGYTF
.	TRBJ2-3	TRBV4-1	once	TGCGCCAGCAGCCAAGGATACAGGGCAGATACGCAGTATTTT	CASSQGYRADTQYF
.	TRBJ2-2	TRBV6-1	.	TGTGCCAGCAGTTTTACAGACACCGGGGAGCTGTTTTTT	CASSFTDTGELFF
TRBD1	TRBJ2-7	TRBV7-6	.	TGTGCCAGCATCATTAGGGGGCCATCGCAGTACTTC	CASIIRGPSQYF
TRBD2	TRBJ2-1	TRBV29-1	.	TGCAGCGTTGAAGTATACCCCAAGTCCGGGAGGATGTCTTACAATGAGCAGTTCTTC	CSVEVYPKSGRMSYNEQFF
TRBD2	TRBJ2-2	TRBV5-1	once	TGCGCCAGCAGCTTGGCATTATTAGCGGGAGGAACCGGGGAGCTGTTTTTT	CASSLALLAGGTGELFF
.	TRBJ2-1	TRBV21-1	.	TGTGCCAGCAGCAAAGCGGATTGGACTAGCTGGGAACTATACAATGAGCAGTTCTTC	CASSKADWTSWELYNEQFF